This T cell receptor (beta chain) came from a study of T cell responses to AZD1222 COVID-19 vaccine. Between the trimmed V and J ends, which lost 2 bases and 4 bases, there was a span of 11 bases. The CDR3 runs 14 residues. The V gene's germline CDR1 is GTSNPN and CDR2 SVGIG (reference sequence). In the case of this clone: The antigen remains unidentified.

Method: immunoSEQ multiplex PCR; TCRdb's copy keeps in-frame clones and lacks some. This sample has 110,000 or so clones; around 83% occur once, and the top ten carry approximately 15%. Study-level points and caveats: As reported, nearly half of all spike-specific TCRs target variant regions that are unmutated. The study sampled repertoires only after the peak T cell response. Elevations in Spike-specific TCR breadth and depth followed administration of two AZD1222 doses.

This rearrangement joins TRBV30 to TRBJ2-2; maybe TRBD2 (5 bases). The sample consisted of peripheral blood, taken 28 days after the second AZD1222 dose. The origin of this receptor is an adult who received the AZD1222 COVID-19 vaccine. DNA of the CDR3: TGTGCCTGGAGTTTCGGGATTTCCACCGGGGAGCTGTTTTTT. Its translation is CAWSFGISTGELFF.